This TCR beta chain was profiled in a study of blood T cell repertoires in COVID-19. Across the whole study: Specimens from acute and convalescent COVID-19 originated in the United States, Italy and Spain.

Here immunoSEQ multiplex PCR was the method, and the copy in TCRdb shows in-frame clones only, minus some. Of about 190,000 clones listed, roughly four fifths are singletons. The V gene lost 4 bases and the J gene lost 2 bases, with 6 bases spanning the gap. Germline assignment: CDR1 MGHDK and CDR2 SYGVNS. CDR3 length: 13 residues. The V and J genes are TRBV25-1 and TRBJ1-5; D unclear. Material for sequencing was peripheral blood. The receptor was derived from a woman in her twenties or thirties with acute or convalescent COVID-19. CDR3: CASSAGGNQPQHF. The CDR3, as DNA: TGTGCCAGCAGTGCCGGGGGCAATCAGCCCCAGCATTTT.